This T cell receptor (beta chain) is from a study of fetal regulatory T cell absence and autoimmunity (dated by TCRdb to 2016 to 2017). Turning to the overall study: Exocrine pancreas autoimmunity was seen in the IPEX patients without clinical diabetes.

V loses 6 bases at its end and J loses 8 bases; junction bases beyond the gene matches: 14. CDR1 and CDR2, looked up from the germline V gene, are WSHSY and SAAADI. There are 15 amino acids in the CDR3, from cysteine to phenylalanine inclusive. The only DNA kept is the CDR3, 45 bases in frame from the first base. On the immunoSEQ human TCRbeta survey platform, TCRbeta CDR3 regions were amplified and barcoded with a two-step multiplex PCR. Libraries were sequenced on Illumina instruments, and IgH from the same samples was sequenced in parallel. Per the source publication's procedure: To remove PCR and sequencing errors, raw reads were filtered against IMGT V, D, J definitions and grouped with a nearest-neighbor algorithm. Clones were defined as identical nucleotide sequences, and differential abundance between tissues was assessed by per-clone Fisher exact tests with a pFDR threshold of p<0.01. A minimum inclusion filter of 10 in either sample excluded clones with frequencies too low for statistical inference. The immunoSEQ Analyzer was used for pairwise clonal comparisons, and IMGT tools were used to assess gene family usage. In TCRdb, the immuneACCESS table is reduced to in-frame sequences with V and J assigned. These tables do not hold every clone; where another copy was compared, an unresolved V gene accounts for under half, and the others remain unexplained. The DNA gave D and trimming, while V, J and clone size come from that table. The sample has 85,000 to 100,000 clones on record, 55% to 75% of them singletons. 1.5% to 2.5% of the sample is held by the ten biggest clonotypes.

Genomic DNA obtained from frozen pancreas tissue was processed for repertoire sequencing. The DNeasy Blood and Tissue Kit was used to extract roughly 1.9-3.2 ug of genomic DNA from either umbilical cord blood or frozen pancreas. Study-wide findings and limitations: Cord blood and pancreas had broadly similar TRB gene family usage, which resembled published neonatal and adult repertoires. The oligoclonal enrichment was interpreted as supporting antigen-driven autoimmunity in the pancreas before birth in IPEX syndrome. Compared with cord blood, the pancreas TCR compartment showed significant oligoclonal enrichment, and some top clones were enriched more than 85-fold.

The table lists this clone with a count of one. Its target antigen remains unknown. Base quality data are lacking; no much larger clone is found one base away. The clonotype originates from a male donor with IPEX syndrome. The chain is encoded by TRBV10-2 joined to TRBJ1-2; 8 bases in between match TRBD1. The source material was pancreas tissue. DNA sequence: TGCGCCAGCAGCGCCCGAGAGACAGGGGTCCGGGGCTACACCTTC. The encoded protein is CASSARETGVRGYTF.